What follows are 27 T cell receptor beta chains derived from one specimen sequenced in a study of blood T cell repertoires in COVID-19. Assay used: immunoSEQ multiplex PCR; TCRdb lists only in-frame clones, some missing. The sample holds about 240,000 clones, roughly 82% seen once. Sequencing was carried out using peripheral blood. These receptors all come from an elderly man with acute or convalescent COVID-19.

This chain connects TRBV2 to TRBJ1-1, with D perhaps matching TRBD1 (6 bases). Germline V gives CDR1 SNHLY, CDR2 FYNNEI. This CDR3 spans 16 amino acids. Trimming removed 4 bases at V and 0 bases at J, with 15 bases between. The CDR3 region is CASSGRQAFMNTEAFF. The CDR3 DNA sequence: TGTGCCAGCAGTGGCAGACAGGCGTTCATGAACACTGAAGCTTTCTTT.

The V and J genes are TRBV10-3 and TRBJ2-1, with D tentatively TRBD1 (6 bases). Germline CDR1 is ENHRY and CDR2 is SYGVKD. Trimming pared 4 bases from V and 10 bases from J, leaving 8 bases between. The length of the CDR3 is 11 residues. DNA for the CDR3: TGTGCCATCAGTGCCGGGACAGAGCAGTTCTTC. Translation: CAISAGTEQFF.

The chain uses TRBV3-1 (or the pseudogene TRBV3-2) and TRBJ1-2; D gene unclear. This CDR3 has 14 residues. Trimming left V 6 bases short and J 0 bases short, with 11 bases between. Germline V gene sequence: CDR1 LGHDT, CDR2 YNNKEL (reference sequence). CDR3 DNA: TGTGCCAGCAGGCCGACGGGAGCTAACTATGGCTACACCTTC. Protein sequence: CASRPTGANYGYTF.

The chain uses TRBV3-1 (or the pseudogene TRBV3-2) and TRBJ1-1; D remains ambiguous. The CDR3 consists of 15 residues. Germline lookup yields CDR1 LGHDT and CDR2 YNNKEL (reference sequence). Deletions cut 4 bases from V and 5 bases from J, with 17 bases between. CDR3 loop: CASSPQISIGTEAFF. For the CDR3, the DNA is TGTGCCAGCAGCCCTCAGATTTCCATCGGGACTGAAGCTTTCTTT.

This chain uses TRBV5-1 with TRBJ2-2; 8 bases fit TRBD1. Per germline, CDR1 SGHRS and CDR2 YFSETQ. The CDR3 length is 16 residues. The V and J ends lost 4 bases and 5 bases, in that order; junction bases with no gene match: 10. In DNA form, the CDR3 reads TGCGCCAGCAGCCCGGCCGGACAGGGAGGAACCGGGGAGCTGTTTTTT. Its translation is CASSPAGQGGTGELFF.

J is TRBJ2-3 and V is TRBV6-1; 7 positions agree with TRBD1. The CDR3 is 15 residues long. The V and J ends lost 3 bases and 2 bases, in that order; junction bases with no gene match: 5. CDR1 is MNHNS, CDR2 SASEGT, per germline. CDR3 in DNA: TGTGCCAGCAGTGACCCCAGGGGGTCCACAGATACGCAGTATTTT. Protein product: CASSDPRGSTDTQYF.

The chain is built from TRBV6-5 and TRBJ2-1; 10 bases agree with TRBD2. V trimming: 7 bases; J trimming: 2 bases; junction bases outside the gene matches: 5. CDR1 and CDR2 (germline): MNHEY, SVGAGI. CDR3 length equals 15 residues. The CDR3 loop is CASITSGGAYNEQFF. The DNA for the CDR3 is TGTGCCAGCATCACCAGCGGGGGGGCCTACAATGAGCAGTTCTTC.

The CDR3 DNA sequence: TGTGCCAGCAGCCTCGACGGGAGCTCTGGAAACACCATATATTTT. Encoded protein: CASSLDGSSGNTIYF. The chain couples TRBV3-1 (or the pseudogene TRBV3-2) to TRBJ1-3; D gene uncertain. Germline V gene lookup returns CDR1 LGHDT and CDR2 YNNKEL (reference sequence). The CDR3 sequence is 15 residues long. Trimming pared 4 bases from V and 0 bases from J, leaving 10 bases between.

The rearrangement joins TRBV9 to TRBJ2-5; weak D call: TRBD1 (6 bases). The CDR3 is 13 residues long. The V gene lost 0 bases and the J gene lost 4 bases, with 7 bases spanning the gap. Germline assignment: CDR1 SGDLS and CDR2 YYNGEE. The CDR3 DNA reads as TGTGCCAGCAGCGTAGTAGGGGGAGAGACCCAGTACTTC. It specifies CASSVVGGETQYF.

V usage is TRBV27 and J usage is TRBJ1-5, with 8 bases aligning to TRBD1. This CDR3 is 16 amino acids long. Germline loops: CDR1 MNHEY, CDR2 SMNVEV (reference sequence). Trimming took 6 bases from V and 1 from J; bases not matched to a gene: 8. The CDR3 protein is CASRDKTGVSNQPQHF. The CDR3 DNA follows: TGTGCCAGCAGGGACAAGACAGGGGTAAGCAATCAGCCCCAGCATTTT.

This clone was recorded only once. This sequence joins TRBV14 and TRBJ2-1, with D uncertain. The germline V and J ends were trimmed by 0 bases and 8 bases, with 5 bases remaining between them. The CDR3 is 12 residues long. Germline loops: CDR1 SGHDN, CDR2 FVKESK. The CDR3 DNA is TGTGCCAGCAGCCAAGATCGAGATGAGCAGTTCTTC. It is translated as CASSQDRDEQFF.

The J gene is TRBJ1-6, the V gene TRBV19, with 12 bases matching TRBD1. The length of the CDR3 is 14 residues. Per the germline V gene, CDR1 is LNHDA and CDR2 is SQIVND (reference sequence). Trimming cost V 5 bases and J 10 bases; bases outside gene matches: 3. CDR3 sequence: CASSFGTGGSPLHF. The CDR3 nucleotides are TGTGCCAGTAGTTTCGGGACAGGGGGCTCACCCCTCCACTTT.

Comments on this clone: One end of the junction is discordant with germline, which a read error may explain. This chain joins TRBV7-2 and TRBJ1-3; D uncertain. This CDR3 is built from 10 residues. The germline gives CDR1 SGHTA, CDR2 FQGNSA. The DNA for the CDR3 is TGTGCCAGCAGCCCTGCCGGGTGGGATTTT. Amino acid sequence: CASSPAGWDF.

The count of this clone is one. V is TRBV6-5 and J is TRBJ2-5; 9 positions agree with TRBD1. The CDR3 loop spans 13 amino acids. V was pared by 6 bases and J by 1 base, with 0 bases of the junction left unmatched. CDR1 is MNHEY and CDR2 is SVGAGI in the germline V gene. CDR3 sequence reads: CASRTGGQETQYF. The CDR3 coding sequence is TGTGCCAGCAGGACAGGGGGCCAAGAGACCCAGTACTTC.

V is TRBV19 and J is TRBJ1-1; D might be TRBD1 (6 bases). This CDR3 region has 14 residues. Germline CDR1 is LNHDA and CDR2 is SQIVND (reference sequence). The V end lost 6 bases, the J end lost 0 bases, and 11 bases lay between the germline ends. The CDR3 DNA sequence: TGTGCCAGTAGCCGGGACAACATGAACACTGAAGCTTTCTTT. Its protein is CASSRDNMNTEAFF. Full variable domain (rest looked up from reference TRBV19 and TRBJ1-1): DGGITQSPKYLFRKEGQNVTLSCEQNLNHDAMYWYRQDPGQGLRLIYYSQIVNDFQKGDIAEGYSVSREKKESFPLTVTSAQKNPTAFYLCASSRDNMNTEAFFGQGTRLTVV.

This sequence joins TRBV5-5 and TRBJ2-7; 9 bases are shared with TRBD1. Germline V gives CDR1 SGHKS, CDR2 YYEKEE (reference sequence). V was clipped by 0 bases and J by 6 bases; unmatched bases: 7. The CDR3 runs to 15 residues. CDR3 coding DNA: TGTGCCAGCAGCTTGGTGCCTACAGGGGGCCGCGAGCAGTACTTC. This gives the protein CASSLVPTGGREQYF.

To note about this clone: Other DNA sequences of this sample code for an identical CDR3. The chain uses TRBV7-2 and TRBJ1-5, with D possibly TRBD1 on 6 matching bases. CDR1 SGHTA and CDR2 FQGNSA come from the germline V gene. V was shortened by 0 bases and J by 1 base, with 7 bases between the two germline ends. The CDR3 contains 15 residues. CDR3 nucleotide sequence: TGTGCCAGCAGCTTAGCAGGGGGAAGCAATCAGCCCCAGCATTTT. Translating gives CASSLAGGSNQPQHF.

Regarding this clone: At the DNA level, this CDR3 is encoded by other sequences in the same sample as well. The CDR3 region has the DNA TGTGCCAGCAGTCAGACAGGGGGTAGCAATCAGCCCCAGCATTTT. Translating gives CASSQTGGSNQPQHF. The chain couples TRBV6-5 to TRBJ1-5; TRBD1 aligns across 9 bases. This CDR3 has 15 residues. Trimming cost V 5 bases and J 0 bases; bases outside gene matches: 2. CDR1 is MNHEY, CDR2 SVGAGI, per germline.

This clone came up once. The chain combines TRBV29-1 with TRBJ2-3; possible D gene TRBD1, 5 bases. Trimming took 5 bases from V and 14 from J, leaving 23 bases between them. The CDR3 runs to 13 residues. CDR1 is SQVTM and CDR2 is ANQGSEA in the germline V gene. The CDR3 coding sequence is TGCAGCGTTCTCCAAGGCCAGGGCCGCCCTTCGTATTTT. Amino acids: CSVLQGQGRPSYF.

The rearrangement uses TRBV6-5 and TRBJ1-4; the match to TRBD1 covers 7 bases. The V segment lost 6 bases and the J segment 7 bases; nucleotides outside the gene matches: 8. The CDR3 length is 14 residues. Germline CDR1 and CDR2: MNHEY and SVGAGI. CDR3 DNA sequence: TGTGCCAGCAGAAGGGGGCCCTCGGGTGAAAAACTGTTTTTT. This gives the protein CASRRGPSGEKLFF.

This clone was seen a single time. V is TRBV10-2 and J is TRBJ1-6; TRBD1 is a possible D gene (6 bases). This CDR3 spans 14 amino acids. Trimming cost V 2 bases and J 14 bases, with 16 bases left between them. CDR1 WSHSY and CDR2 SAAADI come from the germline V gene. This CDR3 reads CASSESGRGKALHF. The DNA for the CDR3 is TGCGCCAGCAGTGAGAGCGGTAGGGGGAAGGCCCTCCACTTT.

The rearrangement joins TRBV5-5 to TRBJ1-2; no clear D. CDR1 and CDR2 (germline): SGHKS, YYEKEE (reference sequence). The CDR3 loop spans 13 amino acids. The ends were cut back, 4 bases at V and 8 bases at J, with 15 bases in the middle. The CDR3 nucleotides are TGTGCCAGCAGCCGCGAGGGAATCTACGGCTACACCTTC. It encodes CASSREGIYGYTF.

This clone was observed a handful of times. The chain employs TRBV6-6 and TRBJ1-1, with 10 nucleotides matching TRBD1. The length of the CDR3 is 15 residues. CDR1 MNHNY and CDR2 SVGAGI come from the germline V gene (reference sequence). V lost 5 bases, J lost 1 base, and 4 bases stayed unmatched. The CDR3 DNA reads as TGTGCCAGCAGTCAAGGACAGGGGGAGAACACTGAAGCTTTCTTT. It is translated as CASSQGQGENTEAFF.

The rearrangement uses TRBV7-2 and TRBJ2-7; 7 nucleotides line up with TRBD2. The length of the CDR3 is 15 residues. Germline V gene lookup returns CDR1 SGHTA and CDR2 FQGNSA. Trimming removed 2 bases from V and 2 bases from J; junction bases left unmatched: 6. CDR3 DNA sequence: TGTGCCAGCAGCTTAATGAGCGGGGCAACCTACGAGCAGTACTTC. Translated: CASSLMSGATYEQYF. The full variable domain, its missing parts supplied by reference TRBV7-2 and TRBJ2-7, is GAGVSQSPSNKVTEKGKDVELRCDPISGHTALYWYRQSLGQGLEFLIYFQGNSAPDKSGLPSDRFSAERTGGSVSTLTIQRTQQEDSAVYLCASSLMSGATYEQYFGPGTRLTVT.

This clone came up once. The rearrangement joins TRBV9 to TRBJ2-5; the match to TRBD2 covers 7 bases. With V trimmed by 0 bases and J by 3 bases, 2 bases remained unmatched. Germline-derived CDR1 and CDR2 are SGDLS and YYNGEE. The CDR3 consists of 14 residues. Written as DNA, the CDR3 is TGTGCCAGCAGCGTAGGGCTAGCGGAAGAGACCCAGTACTTC. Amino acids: CASSVGLAEETQYF.

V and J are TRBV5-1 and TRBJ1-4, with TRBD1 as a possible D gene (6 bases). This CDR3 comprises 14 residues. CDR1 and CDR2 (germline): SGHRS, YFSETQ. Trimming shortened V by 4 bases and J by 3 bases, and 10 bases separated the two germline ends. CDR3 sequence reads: CASSPGVANEKLFF. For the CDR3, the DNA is TGCGCCAGCAGCCCAGGGGTAGCTAATGAAAAACTGTTTTTT. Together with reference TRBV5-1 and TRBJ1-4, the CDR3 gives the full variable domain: KAGVTQTPRYLIKTRGQQVTLSCSPISGHRSVSWYQQTPGQGLQFLFEYFSETQRNKGNFPGRFSGRQFSNSRSEMNVSTLELGDSALYLCASSPGVANEKLFFGSGTQLSVL.

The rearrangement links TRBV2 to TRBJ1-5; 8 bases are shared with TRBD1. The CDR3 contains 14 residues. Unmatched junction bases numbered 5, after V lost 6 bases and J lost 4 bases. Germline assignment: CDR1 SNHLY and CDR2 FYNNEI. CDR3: CASRAGGANQPQHF. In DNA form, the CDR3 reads TGTGCCAGCAGGGCAGGGGGCGCGAATCAGCCCCAGCATTTT.